Presented here are 5 T cell receptor beta chains from one specimen sequenced in a study of blood T cell repertoires in COVID-19. Some clones are missing from TCRdb's copy, which holds only in-frame ones; the method was immunoSEQ multiplex PCR. The table lists tens of thousands of clones, 82% of them singletons. Sequenced sample: peripheral blood. The receptors here all came from a woman older than 75 with acute or convalescent COVID-19.

This clone was counted a single time. This chain links TRBV5-1 with TRBJ2-1; the D is unclear. Germline V gives CDR1 SGHRS, CDR2 YFSETQ. The CDR3 sequence is 14 residues long. The V end lost 0 bases, the J end lost 0 bases, and 4 bases lay between the germline ends. In nucleotides, the CDR3 is TGCGCCAGCAGCTTGGACTTCTCCTACAATGAGCAGTTCTTC. Protein: CASSLDFSYNEQFF.

The chain uses TRBV30 and TRBJ2-3; TRBD2 is a possible D gene (7 bases). The CDR3 loop spans 17 amino acids. Germline-derived CDR1 and CDR2 are GTSNPN and SVGIG (reference sequence). With 2 bases removed from V and 6 bases from J, the gap between germline ends came to 24 bases. CDR3 coding DNA: TGTGCCTGGAGTCCGGGGTGGGGGGGGCAGGCGGTGGATACGCAGTATTTT. It is translated as CAWSPGWGGQAVDTQYF.

The chain has TRBV29-1 and TRBJ2-3, with 13 bases that match TRBD2. The ends lost 2 bases at V and 2 bases at J; junction bases unmatched: 4. Germline CDR1 is SQVTM and CDR2 is ANQGSEA. This CDR3 has 16 residues. The CDR3 loop is CSVEYGLAGATDTQYF. DNA of the CDR3: TGCAGCGTTGAATATGGACTAGCGGGAGCCACAGATACGCAGTATTTT.

The chain couples TRBV24-1 to TRBJ1-1; possibly TRBD1 for D (5 bases). CDR3 length equals 12 residues. The V gene's germline CDR1 is KGHDR and CDR2 SFDVKD. V dropped 4 bases and J dropped 12 bases, with 14 bases sitting between them. DNA for the CDR3: TGTGCCACCAGTGACTCAGGGTTCGCAACTTTCTTT. It encodes CATSDSGFATFF.

The chain employs TRBV27 and TRBJ2-2; D remains unclear. The V gene's germline CDR1 is MNHEY and CDR2 SMNVEV (reference sequence). The CDR3 is made up of 16 amino acids. V lost 5 bases to trimming and J lost 0 bases, with 13 bases between them. CDR3 sequence: CASSPPTFPNTGELFF. The DNA for the CDR3 is TGTGCCAGCAGTCCGCCAACATTCCCGAACACCGGGGAGCTGTTTTTT.